One sample yielded the 21 T cell receptor beta chains listed below, sequenced in a study of T cell responses to AZD1222 COVID-19 vaccine. Clones were read by immunoSEQ multiplex PCR, and TCRdb kept only the in-frame ones, dropping some. The table shows about 120,000 clones, with roughly 90% occurring only once. The input for sequencing was peripheral blood, taken on day 0 of AZD1222 vaccination. All receptors derive from an adult in good health.

The V gene is TRBV15, the J gene TRBJ1-2; D is possibly TRBD1 (6 bases). The CDR3 covers 15 residues. In germline, CDR1 is LNHNV, CDR2 YYDKDF (reference sequence). The V end lost 5 bases, the J end lost 2 bases, and 15 bases lay between the germline ends. The CDR3 nucleotides are TGTGCCACCAGCCACTGGGGGCAGGAGAACTATGGCTACACCTTC. It is translated as CATSHWGQENYGYTF.

In this sample, this clone turned up a few times. The chain joins TRBV10-3 to TRBJ1-2, with 7 bases identical to TRBD1. This CDR3 comprises 14 residues. V lost 6 bases to trimming and J lost 6 bases; unmatched junction nucleotides: 10. Germline values: CDR1 ENHRY, CDR2 SYGVKD. The CDR3 loop reads CAIRVEGTEDGYTF. CDR3 DNA: TGTGCCATCAGGGTGGAGGGGACAGAGGATGGCTACACCTTC.

The genes are TRBV12-5 and TRBJ2-6; no definite D call. V was shortened by 4 bases and J by 0 bases, with 13 bases between the two germline ends. Per the germline V gene, CDR1 is LGHNT and CDR2 is FRNRAP. CDR3 length: 17 residues. For the CDR3, the DNA is TGTGCTAGTGGTTCCTCCCCTCGGAGCTCTGGGGCCAACGTCCTGACTTTC. Translating it yields CASGSSPRSSGANVLTF.

The chain employs TRBV4-1 and TRBJ2-7; 9 nucleotides align to TRBD2. J gave up 0 bases and V 3 bases, and 9 bases lay outside the gene matches. The CDR3 has 17 amino acids. The germline gives CDR1 MGHRA, CDR2 YSYEKL. This CDR3 reads CASSQDSGGSGSYEQYF. CDR3 nucleotides: TGCGCCAGCAGCCAGGATAGCGGGGGCTCGGGCTCCTACGAGCAGTACTTC.

The chain carries TRBV7-2 and TRBJ1-5; the D gene is possibly TRBD1 (5 bases). Germline V gene data show CDR1 as SGHTA and CDR2 as FQGNSA. Trimming stripped 4 bases from V and 1 base from J, with 11 bases between. The CDR3 contains 15 residues. The CDR3 is CASSSFQGSNQPQHF. The DNA for the CDR3 is TGTGCCAGCAGCTCATTTCAGGGAAGCAATCAGCCCCAGCATTTT.

The chain employs TRBV6-5 and TRBJ1-2; TRBD1 matches at 7 bases. This CDR3 has 14 residues. Germline V gene lookup returns CDR1 MNHEY and CDR2 SVGAGI. Trimming at V came to 4 bases and at J to 2 bases, leaving 4 bases not matched to a gene. The CDR3 nucleotides are TGTGCCAGCAGTTCGGACAGGAGGAACTATGGCTACACCTTC. It translates to CASSSDRRNYGYTF.

This clone was seen a handful of times. The chain combines TRBV14 with TRBJ1-2; D possibly corresponds to TRBD1 (6 bases). The CDR3 is 18 amino acids. The V end was cut by 0 bases, the J end by 2 bases, with 19 bases between. The germline V gene encodes CDR1 SGHDN and CDR2 FVKESK. The CDR3 reads CASSQDRGTSVPNYGYTF. CDR3 nucleotides: TGTGCCAGCAGCCAAGATAGAGGGACATCGGTCCCCAACTATGGCTACACCTTC.

The rearrangement uses TRBV27 and TRBJ2-6; D unresolved. V was trimmed by 5 bases and J by 1 base, leaving 9 bases between them. This CDR3 spans 15 amino acids. Looked up from germline, CDR1 is MNHEY and CDR2 is SMNVEV (reference sequence). This CDR3 reads CASSPTRSGANVLTF. In DNA form, the CDR3 reads TGTGCCAGCAGTCCGACGCGGTCTGGGGCCAACGTCCTGACTTTC.

The rearrangement uses TRBV5-1 and TRBJ2-7; the match to TRBD2 covers 14 bases. Per the germline V gene, CDR1 is SGHRS and CDR2 is YFSETQ. With 3 bases clipped from V and 6 bases from J, the junction kept 8 bases outside the gene matches. CDR3 length: 16 residues. CDR3 sequence (DNA): TGCGCCAGCAGCTCACTCGGGACTAGCGGGGGAGGCGAGCAGTACTTC. This codes for CASSSLGTSGGGEQYF.

The chain is built from TRBV19 and TRBJ1-4; D is uncertain. Trimming shortened V by 1 base and J by 5 bases, and 11 bases separated the two germline ends. The CDR3 consists of 15 residues. Germline CDR1 reads LNHDA; CDR2 reads SQIVND (reference sequence). The CDR3 region is CASSIGERVNEKLFF. CDR3 DNA: TGTGCCAGTAGTATAGGTGAGAGGGTCAATGAAAAACTGTTTTTT.

The V and J genes are TRBV29-1 and TRBJ1-6; no reliable D call. The CDR3 consists of 13 residues. Germline values: CDR1 SQVTM, CDR2 ANQGSEA. Trimming removed 6 bases from V and 5 bases from J, with 11 bases in between. The CDR3 protein is CSVQDPNNSPLHF. The CDR3 DNA reads as TGCAGCGTGCAAGACCCGAATAATTCACCCCTCCACTTT.

The chain uses TRBV5-6 and TRBJ2-7, with 10 bases identical to TRBD1. Trimming cost V 3 bases and J 6 bases; bases outside gene matches: 15. The germline V gene encodes CDR1 SGHDT and CDR2 YYEEEE. This CDR3 comprises 17 residues. The CDR3 bases are TGTGCCAGCAGCTCATTATTGACCGGGACAGGGGTTTCCGAGCAGTACTTC. This gives the protein CASSSLLTGTGVSEQYF.

V is TRBV11-2 and J is TRBJ2-7, with a possible D match to TRBD1 (5 bases). Germline CDR1 is SGHAT and CDR2 is FQNNGV. Trimming removed 2 bases from V and 5 bases from J, with 16 bases in between. The CDR3 extends over 15 amino acids. The CDR3 reads CASSLLGAPVDEQYF. In DNA form, the CDR3 reads TGTGCCAGCAGCTTATTAGGGGCCCCCGTCGACGAGCAGTACTTC.

V is TRBV7-3 and J is TRBJ2-3; the D is unclear. Trimming cost V 7 bases and J 6 bases, with 14 bases left between them. In germline, CDR1 is SGHTA, CDR2 FQGTGA. The CDR3 spans 13 residues. CDR3 DNA: TGTGCCAGCAACTCAAATATTGGGGATACGCAGTATTTT. Its protein product is CASNSNIGDTQYF.

The genes are TRBV28 and TRBJ2-2; D ambiguous. The CDR3 has 13 amino acids. Germline lookup yields CDR1 MDHEN and CDR2 SYDVKM. Trimming pared 5 bases from V and 4 bases from J, leaving 8 bases between. CDR3 nucleotide sequence: TGTGCCAGCAGTACAGCTAGCACCGGGGAGCTGTTTTTT. Translated: CASSTASTGELFF.

The chain employs TRBV27 and TRBJ2-7, with D possibly being TRBD1 (6 bases). Germline CDR1 MNHEY, CDR2 SMNVEV (reference sequence). V gave up 2 bases and J gave up 6 bases, with 11 bases separating them. The CDR3 is 13 amino acids. This CDR3 reads CASSLGQQGEQYF. In DNA, the CDR3 is TGTGCCAGCAGTTTAGGTCAACAGGGCGAGCAGTACTTC.

The V call is TRBV10-3, the J call TRBJ1-2, with 8 nucleotides matching TRBD1. Germline values: CDR1 ENHRY, CDR2 SYGVKD. This CDR3 has 13 amino acids. Trimming took 2 bases from V and 8 from J; bases not matched to a gene: 4. As DNA, the CDR3 is TGTGCCATCAGTGAGCAGGGGGCGAAAGGCTACACCTTC. This gives the protein CAISEQGAKGYTF.

The rearrangement uses TRBV5-1 and TRBJ2-2; maybe TRBD1 (6 bases). CDR1 and CDR2 from the germline V gene are SGHRS and YFSETQ. The CDR3 covers 11 residues. Trimming shortened V by 4 bases and J by 13 bases, and 11 bases separated the two germline ends. This CDR3 reads CASSVGTRLFF. CDR3 in DNA: TGCGCCAGCAGCGTCGGGACACGGCTGTTTTTT.

This clone was picked up one time. The gene calls are TRBV2 and TRBJ1-2, with D possibly TRBD1 on 6 matching bases. The germline CDR1 and CDR2 sequences are SNHLY and FYNNEI. V was clipped by 7 bases and J by 1 base, with 10 bases between them. This CDR3 is built from 13 residues. CDR3 loop: CASTRDINYGYTF. The CDR3, as DNA: TGTGCCAGCACGAGGGACATTAACTATGGCTACACCTTC.

Comments on this clone: Other DNA sequences in the same sample also yield this CDR3. J is TRBJ2-7 and V is TRBV27; tentatively, D is TRBD1 (5 bases). V lost 3 bases and J 2 bases, leaving 11 bases between the germline ends. Per germline, CDR1 MNHEY and CDR2 SMNVEV (reference sequence). CDR3 length: 14 amino acids. DNA of the CDR3: TGTGCCAGCAGTTTTTCGACGGACACCTACGAGCAGTACTTC. It is translated as CASSFSTDTYEQYF.

The V and J genes are TRBV6-5 and TRBJ1-1; no clear D. Trimming took off 0 bases at V and 0 bases at J, with 8 bases between the two ends. Looked up from germline, CDR1 is MNHEY and CDR2 is SVGAGI. There are 15 residues in the CDR3. The CDR3 region has the DNA TGTGCCAGCAGTTACTCCCACTCCCTGAACACTGAAGCTTTCTTT. The encoded protein is CASSYSHSLNTEAFF.